This TCR beta chain was captured by sequencing in a study of blood T cell repertoires in COVID-19. Recovered status applied to Cohort 3 donors who had two consecutive negative PCRs. It also applied to those with clearance or with symptom resolution. Using immunoSEQ multiplex PCR, the repertoire was profiled, and TCRdb retains in-frame clones only, with some absent. The repertoire holds about 270,000 clones, with approximately 90% as singletons. Trimming shortened V by 5 bases and J by 0 bases, and 20 bases separated the two germline ends. This CDR3 is 17 amino acids long. The germline V gene encodes CDR1 LNHDA and CDR2 SQIVND (reference sequence).

The chain employs TRBV19 and TRBJ2-7; perhaps TRBD1 as D (6 bases). The sequence was obtained from a young woman who had recovered from COVID-19. Input material: PBMCs or T cells enriched from blood (not recorded which). CDR3 in DNA: TGTGCCAGTAGTCCCCGTCGTCTAGACAGGCTCTCCTACGAGCAGTACTTC. The encoded protein is CASSPRRLDRLSYEQYF.